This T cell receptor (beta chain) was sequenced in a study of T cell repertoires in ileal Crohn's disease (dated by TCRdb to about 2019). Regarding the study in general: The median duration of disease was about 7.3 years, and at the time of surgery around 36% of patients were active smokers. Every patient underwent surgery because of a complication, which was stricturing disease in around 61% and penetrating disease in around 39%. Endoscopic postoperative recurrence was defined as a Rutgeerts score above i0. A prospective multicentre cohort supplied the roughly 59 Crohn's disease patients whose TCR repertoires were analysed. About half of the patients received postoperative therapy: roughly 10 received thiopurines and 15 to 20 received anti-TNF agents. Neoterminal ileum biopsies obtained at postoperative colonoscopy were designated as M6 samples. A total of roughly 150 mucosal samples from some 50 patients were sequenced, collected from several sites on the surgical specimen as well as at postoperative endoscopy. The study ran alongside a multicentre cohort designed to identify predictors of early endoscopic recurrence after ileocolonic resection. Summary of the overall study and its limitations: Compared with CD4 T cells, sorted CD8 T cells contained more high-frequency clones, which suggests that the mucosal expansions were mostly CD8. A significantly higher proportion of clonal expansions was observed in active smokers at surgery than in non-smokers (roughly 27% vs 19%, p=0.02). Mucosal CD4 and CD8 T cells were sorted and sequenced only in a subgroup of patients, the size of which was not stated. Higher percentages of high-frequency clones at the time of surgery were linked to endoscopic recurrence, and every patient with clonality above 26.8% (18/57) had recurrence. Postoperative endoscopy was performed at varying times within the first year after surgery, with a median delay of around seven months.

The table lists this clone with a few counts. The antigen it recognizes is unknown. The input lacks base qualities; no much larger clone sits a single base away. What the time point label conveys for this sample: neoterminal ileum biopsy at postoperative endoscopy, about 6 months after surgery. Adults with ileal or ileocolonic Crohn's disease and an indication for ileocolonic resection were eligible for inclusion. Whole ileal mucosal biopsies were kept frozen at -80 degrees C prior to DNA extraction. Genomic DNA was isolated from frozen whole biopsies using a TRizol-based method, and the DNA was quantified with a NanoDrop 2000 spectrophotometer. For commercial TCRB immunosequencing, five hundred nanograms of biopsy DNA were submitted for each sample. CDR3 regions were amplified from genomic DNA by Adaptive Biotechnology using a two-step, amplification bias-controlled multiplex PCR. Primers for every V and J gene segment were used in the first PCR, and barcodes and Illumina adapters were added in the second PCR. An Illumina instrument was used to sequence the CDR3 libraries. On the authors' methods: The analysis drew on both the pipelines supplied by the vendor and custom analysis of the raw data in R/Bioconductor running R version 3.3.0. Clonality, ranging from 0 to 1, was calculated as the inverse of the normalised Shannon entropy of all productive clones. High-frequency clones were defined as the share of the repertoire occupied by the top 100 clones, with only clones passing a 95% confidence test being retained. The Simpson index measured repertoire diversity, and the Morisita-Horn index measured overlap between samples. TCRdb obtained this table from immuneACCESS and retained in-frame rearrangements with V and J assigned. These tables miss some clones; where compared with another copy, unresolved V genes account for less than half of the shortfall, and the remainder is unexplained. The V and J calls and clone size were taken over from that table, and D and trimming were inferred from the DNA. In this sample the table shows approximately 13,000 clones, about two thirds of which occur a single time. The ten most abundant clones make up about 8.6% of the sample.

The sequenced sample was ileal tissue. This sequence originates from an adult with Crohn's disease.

The DNA sequence reads TGCAGCGTGGGACAGGGGATTAATGAAAAACTGTTTTTT. Its protein is CSVGQGINEKLFF. Rearrangement joined TRBV29-1 to TRBJ1-4; 10 junctional bases match TRBD1. V loses 6 bases at its end and J loses 4 bases; junction bases beyond the gene matches: 2. Including the terminal cysteine and phenylalanine, the CDR3 comprises 13 residues. The sequence is cut down to CDR3 DNA, 39 bases in frame from base 1. From a lookup of the germline V gene, CDR1 and CDR2 are SQVTM and ANQGSEA.